This is a list of T cell receptor beta chains from one sample in a study of cytomegalovirus exposure and HLA in healthy donors. The data were produced by immunoSEQ multiplex PCR, yet TCRdb's version contains in-frame clones alone and is incomplete. The table includes roughly 200,000 clones, about 80% detected once. Sequencing was performed on PBMCs. All receptors derive from a woman in her thirties or forties in good health and CMV-seronegative. Both conserved end residues are part of each CDR3. A D gene is named only where the DNA matches it firmly. Size is omitted from some rows. Given values are once, few, many or a class for expanded clones.

>.|.|TRBJ1-5|TRBV9
TGTGCCAGCAGCGTAGGGGGGGGACAAAATCAGCCCCAGCATTTT
CASSVGGGQNQPQHF
>.|.|TRBJ1-5|TRBV28
TGTGCCAGCAGTTTATTAGGCGGTTATCAGCCCCAGCATTTT
CASSLLGGYQPQHF
>.|TRBD1|TRBJ1-4|TRBV7-9
TGTGCCAGCAGCCCACCGAGACAGGGTGGCGAAAAACTGTTTTTT
CASSPPRQGGEKLFF
>.|.|TRBJ2-5|TRBV5-6
TGTGCCAGCAGCCACTGGACAGAACAAGAGACCCAGTACTTC
CASSHWTEQETQYF
>.|TRBD1|TRBJ1-2|TRBV10-3
TGTGCCATCAAGACAGGGCGAAATTCCTATGGCTACACCTTC
CAIKTGRNSYGYTF
>.|TRBD1|TRBJ1-1|TRBV13
TGTGCCAGCAGCCTGGGACAGGGTTGGACTGAAGCTTTCTTT
CASSLGQGWTEAFF
>once|.|TRBJ1-1|TRBV9
TGTGCCAGCAGCCCGGGGGTGGACACTGAAGCTTTCTTT
CASSPGVDTEAFF
>.|TRBD2|TRBJ2-1|TRBV7-6
TGTGCCAGCAGCCCTAGCGGGGGGGTGGATGAGCAGTTCTTC
CASSPSGGVDEQFF
>.|TRBD1|TRBJ1-4|TRBV7-9
TGTGCCAGCAGCCCAGGGACAGGAGCTACCAATGAAAAACTGTTTTTT
CASSPGTGATNEKLFF
>few|TRBD1|TRBJ1-1|TRBV6-5
TGTGCCAGCAGCCTAAGGAACAGGGGCGGCACTGAAGCTTTCTTT
CASSLRNRGGTEAFF
>.|TRBD1|TRBJ2-5|TRBV9
TGTGCCAGCAGCGCGTGGACAGGGGACGATGAGACCCAGTACTTC
CASSAWTGDDETQYF
>once|.|TRBJ1-4|TRBV15
TGTGCCACCAGCAGGACGCGGCTTGCCCCGAATGAAAAACTGTTTTTT
CATSRTRLAPNEKLFF
>.|.|TRBJ2-7|TRBV12-5
TGTGCTAGTGGTGCTGTAGACGAGCAGTACTTC
CASGAVDEQYF
>.|.|TRBJ2-3|TRBV5-4
TGTGCCAGCAGCTATGGACAGATACGCACAGATACGCAGTATTTT
CASSYGQIRTDTQYF
>once|.|TRBJ1-5|TRBV27
TGTGCCAGCAGGTCAGCGGGGCCGAGCAATCAGCCCCAGCATTTT
CASRSAGPSNQPQHF
>.|TRBD2|TRBJ2-1|TRBV10-3
TGTGCCATCGGGACTAGCGTCCACAATGAGCAGTTCTTC
CAIGTSVHNEQFF